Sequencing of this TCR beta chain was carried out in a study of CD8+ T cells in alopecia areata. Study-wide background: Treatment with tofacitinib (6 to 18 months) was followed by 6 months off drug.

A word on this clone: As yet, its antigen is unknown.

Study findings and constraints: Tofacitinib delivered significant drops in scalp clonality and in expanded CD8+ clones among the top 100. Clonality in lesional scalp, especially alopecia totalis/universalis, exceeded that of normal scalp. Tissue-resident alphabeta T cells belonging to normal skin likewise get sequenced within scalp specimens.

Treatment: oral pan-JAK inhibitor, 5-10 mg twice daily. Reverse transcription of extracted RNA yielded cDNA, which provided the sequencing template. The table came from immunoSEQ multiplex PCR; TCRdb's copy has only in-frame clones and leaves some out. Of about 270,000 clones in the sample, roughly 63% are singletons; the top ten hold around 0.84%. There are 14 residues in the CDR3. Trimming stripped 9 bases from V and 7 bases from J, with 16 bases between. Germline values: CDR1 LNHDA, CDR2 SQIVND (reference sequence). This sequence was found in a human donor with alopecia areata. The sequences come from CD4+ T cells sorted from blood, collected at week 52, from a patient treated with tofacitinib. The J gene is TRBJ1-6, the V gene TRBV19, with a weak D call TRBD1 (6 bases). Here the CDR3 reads CASVKGGGNSPLHF. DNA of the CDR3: TGTGCCAGCGTTAAAGGAGGGGGGAATTCACCCCTCCACTTT. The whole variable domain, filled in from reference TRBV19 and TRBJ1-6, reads DGGITQSPKYLFRKEGQNVTLSCEQNLNHDAMYWYRQDPGQGLRLIYYSQIVNDFQKGDIAEGYSVSREKKESFPLTVTSAQKNPTAFYLCASVKGGGNSPLHFGNGTRLTVT.